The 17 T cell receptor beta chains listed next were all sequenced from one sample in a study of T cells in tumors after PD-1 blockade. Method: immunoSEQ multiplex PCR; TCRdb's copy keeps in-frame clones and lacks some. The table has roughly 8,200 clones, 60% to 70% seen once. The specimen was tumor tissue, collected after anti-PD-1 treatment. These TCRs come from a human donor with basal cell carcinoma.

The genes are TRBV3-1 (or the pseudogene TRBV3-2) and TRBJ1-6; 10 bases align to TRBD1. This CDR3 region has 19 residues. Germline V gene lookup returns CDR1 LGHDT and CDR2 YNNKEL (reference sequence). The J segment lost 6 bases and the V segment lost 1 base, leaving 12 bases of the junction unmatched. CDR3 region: CASSQAGTGVWAGNSPLHF. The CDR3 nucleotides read TGTGCCAGCAGCCAAGCGGGGACAGGGGTGTGGGCGGGTAATTCACCCCTCCACTTT.

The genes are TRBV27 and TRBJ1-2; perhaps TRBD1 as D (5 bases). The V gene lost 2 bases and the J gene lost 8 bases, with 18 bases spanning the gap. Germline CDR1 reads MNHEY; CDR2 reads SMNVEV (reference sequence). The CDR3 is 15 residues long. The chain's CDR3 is CASSLRDAPLGGYTF. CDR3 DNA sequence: TGTGCCAGCAGTTTAAGGGACGCACCCCTGGGGGGCTACACCTTC.

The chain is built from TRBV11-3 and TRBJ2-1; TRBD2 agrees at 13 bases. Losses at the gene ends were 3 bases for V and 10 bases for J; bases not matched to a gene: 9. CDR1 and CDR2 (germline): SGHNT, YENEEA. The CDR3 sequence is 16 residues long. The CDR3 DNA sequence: TGTGCCAGCAGCTTTCGACTAGCGGGGGGAATTGGGGAGCAGTTCTTC. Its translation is CASSFRLAGGIGEQFF. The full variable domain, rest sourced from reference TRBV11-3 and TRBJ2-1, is EAGVVQSPRYKIIEKKQPVAFWCNPISGHNTLYWYLQNLGQGPELLIRYENEEAVDDSQLPKDRFSAERLKGVDSTLKIQPAELGDSAVYLCASSFRLAGGIGEQFFGPGTRLTVL.

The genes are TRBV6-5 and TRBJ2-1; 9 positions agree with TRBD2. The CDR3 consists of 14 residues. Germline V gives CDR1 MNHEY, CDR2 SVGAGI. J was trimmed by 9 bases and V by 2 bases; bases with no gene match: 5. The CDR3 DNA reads TGTGCCAGCAGTTACGCGGGGGGGATAGGTGAGCAGTTCTTC. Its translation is CASSYAGGIGEQFF.

Here the CDR3 reads CASSGLGSANTGELFF. The CDR3 DNA is TGTGCCAGCAGTGGCTTGGGGTCAGCGAACACCGGGGAGCTGTTTTTT. V gene TRBV28 combines with J gene TRBJ2-2; D unresolved. The CDR3 spans 16 residues. Germline values: CDR1 MDHEN, CDR2 SYDVKM. Trimming took 5 bases from V and 0 from J, leaving 13 bases between them.

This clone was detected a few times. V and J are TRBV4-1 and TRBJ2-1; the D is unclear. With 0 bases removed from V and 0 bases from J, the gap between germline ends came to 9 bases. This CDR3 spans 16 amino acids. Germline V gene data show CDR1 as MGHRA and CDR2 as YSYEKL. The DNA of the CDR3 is TGCGCCAGCAGCCAAGATGGAAAGACCTCCTACAATGAGCAGTTCTTC. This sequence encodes CASSQDGKTSYNEQFF.

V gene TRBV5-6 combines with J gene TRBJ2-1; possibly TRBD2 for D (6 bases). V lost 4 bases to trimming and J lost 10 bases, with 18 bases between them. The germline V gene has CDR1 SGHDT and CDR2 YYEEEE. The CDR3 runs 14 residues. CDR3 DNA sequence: TGTGCCAGCAGCCCCGGCAGGGCGGGGCGGGAGCAGTTCTTC. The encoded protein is CASSPGRAGREQFF.

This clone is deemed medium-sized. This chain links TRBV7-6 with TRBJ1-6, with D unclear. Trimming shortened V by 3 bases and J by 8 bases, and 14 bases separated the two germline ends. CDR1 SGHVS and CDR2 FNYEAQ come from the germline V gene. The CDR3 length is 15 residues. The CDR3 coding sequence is TGTGCCAGCAGCTTCACGGCAGGCGCTGATTCACCCCTCCACTTT. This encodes CASSFTAGADSPLHF.

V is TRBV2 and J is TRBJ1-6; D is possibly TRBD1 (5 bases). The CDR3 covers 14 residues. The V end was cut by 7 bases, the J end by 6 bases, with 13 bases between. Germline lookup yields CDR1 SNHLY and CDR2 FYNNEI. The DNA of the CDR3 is TGTGCCAGCATACAGGACTCGGGTAATTCACCCCTCCACTTT. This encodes CASIQDSGNSPLHF.

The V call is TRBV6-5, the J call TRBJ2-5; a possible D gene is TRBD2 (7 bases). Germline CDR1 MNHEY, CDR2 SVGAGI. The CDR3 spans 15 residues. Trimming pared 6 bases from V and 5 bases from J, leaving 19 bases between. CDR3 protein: CASRRAGAARETQYF. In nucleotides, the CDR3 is TGTGCCAGCAGGCGTGCGGGGGCCGCAAGGGAGACCCAGTACTTC.

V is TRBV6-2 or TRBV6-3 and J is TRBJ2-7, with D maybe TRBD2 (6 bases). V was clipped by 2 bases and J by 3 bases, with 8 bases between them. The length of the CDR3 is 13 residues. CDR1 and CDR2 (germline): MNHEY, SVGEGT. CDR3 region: CASSYRSGYEQYF. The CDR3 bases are TGTGCCAGCAGTTACCGTAGCGGCTACGAGCAGTACTTC.

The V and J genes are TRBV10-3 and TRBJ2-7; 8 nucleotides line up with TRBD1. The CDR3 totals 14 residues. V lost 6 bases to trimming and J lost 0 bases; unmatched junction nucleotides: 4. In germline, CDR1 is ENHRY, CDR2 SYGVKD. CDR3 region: CAISRTGSSYEQYF. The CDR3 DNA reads TGTGCCATCAGCCGGACAGGGAGCTCCTACGAGCAGTACTTC.

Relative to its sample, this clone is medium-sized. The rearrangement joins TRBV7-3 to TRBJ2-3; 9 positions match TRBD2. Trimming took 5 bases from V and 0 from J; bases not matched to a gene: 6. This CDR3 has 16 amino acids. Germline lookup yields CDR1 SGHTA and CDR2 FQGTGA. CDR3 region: CASSISRGGSTDTQYF. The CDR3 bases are TGTGCCAGCAGCATTTCGCGGGGGGGCAGCACAGATACGCAGTATTTT.

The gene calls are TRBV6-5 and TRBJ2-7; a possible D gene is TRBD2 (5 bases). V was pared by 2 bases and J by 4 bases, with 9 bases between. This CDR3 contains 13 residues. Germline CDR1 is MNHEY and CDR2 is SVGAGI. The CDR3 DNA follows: TGTGCCAGCAGTTACGGGGAGCGGTACGAGCAGTACTTC. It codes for CASSYGERYEQYF.

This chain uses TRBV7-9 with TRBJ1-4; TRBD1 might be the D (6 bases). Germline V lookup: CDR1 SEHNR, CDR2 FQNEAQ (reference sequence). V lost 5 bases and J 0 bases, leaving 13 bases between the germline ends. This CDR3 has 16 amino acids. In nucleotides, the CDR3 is TGTGCCAGCAGCCTACACAGGGATCCAACTAATGAAAAACTGTTTTTT. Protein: CASSLHRDPTNEKLFF.

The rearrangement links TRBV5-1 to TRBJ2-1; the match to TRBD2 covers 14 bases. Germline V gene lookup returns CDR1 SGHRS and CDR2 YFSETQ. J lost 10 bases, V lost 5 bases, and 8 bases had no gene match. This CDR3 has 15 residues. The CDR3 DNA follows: TGCGCCAGCAGGACCGGGACTAGCGGGGGAACCGAGCAGTTCTTC. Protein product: CASRTGTSGGTEQFF.

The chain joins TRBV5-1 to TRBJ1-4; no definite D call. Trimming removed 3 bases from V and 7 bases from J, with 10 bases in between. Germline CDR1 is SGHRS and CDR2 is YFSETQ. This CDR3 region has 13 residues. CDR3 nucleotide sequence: TGCGCCAGCAGCTCCCCAAACACTGAAAAACTGTTTTTT. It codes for CASSSPNTEKLFF.